The 18 T cell receptor beta chains presented below share a single source sample, sequenced in a study of blood T cell repertoires in COVID-19. Some clones are missing from TCRdb's copy, which holds only in-frame ones; the method was immunoSEQ multiplex PCR. Found here are about 20,000 clones, roughly nine tenths of them singletons; the top ten hold 6% to 8%. Input material: peripheral blood. The receptors were gathered from a human donor in a cohort sampled during active COVID-19.

V usage is TRBV7-2 and J usage is TRBJ2-6; the match to TRBD1 covers 9 bases. The V gene end was trimmed by 6 bases and the J gene end by 2 bases; junction bases not matched to a gene: 2. The CDR3 runs 15 residues. CDR1 and CDR2 (germline): SGHTA, FQGNSA. CDR3 nucleotides: TGTGCCAGCAGACGGACAGGGGCTGGGGCCAACGTCCTGACTTTC. As protein: CASRRTGAGANVLTF.

Here the CDR3 DNA reads TGTGCCAGCAGTTCCCTTCCGGTCACAGATACGCAGTATTTT. It encodes CASSSLPVTDTQYF. The chain recombines TRBV27 with TRBJ2-3, with unresolved D. Germline CDR1 and CDR2: MNHEY and SMNVEV (reference sequence). V lost 4 bases, J lost 2 bases, and 10 bases lay in between. CDR3 length: 14 amino acids.

The CDR3 sequence is CASSYGGLYGYTF. CDR3 nucleotide sequence: TGTGCCAGCAGTTATGGGGGGTTATATGGCTACACCTTC. This chain connects TRBV6-5 to TRBJ1-2; possible D gene TRBD1, 5 bases. CDR1 is MNHEY, CDR2 SVGAGI, per germline. The CDR3 consists of 13 residues. Trimming shortened V by 3 bases and J by 5 bases, and 10 bases separated the two germline ends.

The J gene is TRBJ2-7, the V gene TRBV14; D is perhaps TRBD1 (5 bases). The V gene lost 2 bases and the J gene lost 2 bases, with 10 bases spanning the gap. This CDR3 comprises 14 residues. Germline V CDR1 and CDR2: SGHDN, FVKESK. The CDR3 sequence is CASSQLTATYEQYF. As DNA, the CDR3 is TGTGCCAGCAGCCAATTGACAGCTACCTACGAGCAGTACTTC.

The chain recombines TRBV5-1 with TRBJ1-2; D might be TRBD1 (5 bases). The CDR3 consists of 16 residues. Germline V gives CDR1 SGHRS, CDR2 YFSETQ. Trimming removed 0 bases at V and 2 bases at J, with 14 bases between. CDR3 in DNA: TGCGCCAGCAGCTTGGGGAGGGCCGGGGGAAACTATGGCTACACCTTC. Translating it yields CASSLGRAGGNYGYTF. The full variable domain, its missing parts supplied by reference TRBV5-1 and TRBJ1-2, is KAGVTQTPRYLIKTRGQQVTLSCSPISGHRSVSWYQQTPGQGLQFLFEYFSETQRNKGNFPGRFSGRQFSNSRSEMNVSTLELGDSALYLCASSLGRAGGNYGYTFGSGTRLTVV.

The CDR3 loop is CASSGEGPLNSPLHF. The CDR3 DNA follows: TGTGCCAGCAGTGGGGAGGGTCCTTTAAATTCACCCCTCCACTTT. The rearrangement uses TRBV2 and TRBJ1-6; D is uncertain. The CDR3 has 15 residues. The V end was cut by 4 bases, the J end by 7 bases, with 14 bases between. Per the germline V gene, CDR1 is SNHLY and CDR2 is FYNNEI.

The chain carries TRBV7-9 and TRBJ2-7; 8 bases fit TRBD1. J gave up 2 bases and V 5 bases, and 5 bases lay outside the gene matches. The germline gives CDR1 SEHNR, CDR2 FQNEAQ (reference sequence). The CDR3 spans 14 residues. In nucleotides, the CDR3 is TGTGCCAGCAGCCGGGGGACAGGCCCCTACGAGCAGTACTTC. Residues: CASSRGTGPYEQYF.

The rearrangement uses TRBV6-2 or TRBV6-3 and TRBJ1-2; 7 bases match TRBD1. Germline V lookup: CDR1 MNHEY, CDR2 SVGEGT. J lost 14 bases, V lost 2 bases, and 5 bases had no gene match. The length of the CDR3 is 11 residues. The CDR3 coding sequence is TGTGCCAGCAGTTACCAGGGGGATACGACCTTC. Translation: CASSYQGDTTF.

This clone has just one count. The gene calls are TRBV9 and TRBJ2-1; tentative D call: TRBD2 (5 bases). Trimming took 0 bases from V and 7 from J, leaving 8 bases between them. The CDR3 has 13 residues. Looked up from germline, CDR1 is SGDLS and CDR2 is YYNGEE. The CDR3 reads CASSVAPGNEQFF. The CDR3, as DNA: TGTGCCAGCAGCGTAGCTCCGGGGAATGAGCAGTTCTTC.

The chain combines TRBV18 with TRBJ2-7; unclear D gene. In germline, CDR1 is KGHSH, CDR2 LQKENI. The CDR3 consists of 13 residues. The V end lost 2 bases, the J end lost 5 bases, and 10 bases lay between the germline ends. The CDR3 region has the DNA TGTGCCAGCTCACCAATTCAGACAAACGAGCAGTACTTC. This translates into CASSPIQTNEQYF.

The chain employs TRBV4-2 and TRBJ2-2, with 7 bases lining up with TRBD1. Germline values: CDR1 LGHNA, CDR2 YNFKEQ. J gave up 2 bases and V 1 base, and 4 bases lay outside the gene matches. The CDR3 is made up of 16 amino acids. The CDR3 DNA follows: TGTGCCAGCAGCCAAGGCGCAGGGGGAAACACCGGGGAGCTGTTTTTT. Translated, it gives CASSQGAGGNTGELFF.

The genes are TRBV18 and TRBJ2-2; TRBD1 matches 8 bases. Germline CDR1 KGHSH, CDR2 LQKENI. V was clipped by 8 bases and J by 1 base; unmatched bases: 6. The CDR3 covers 15 residues. CDR3 protein: CASASGQVNTGELFF. The CDR3 nucleotides read TGTGCCAGCGCCTCGGGACAGGTGAACACCGGGGAGCTGTTTTTT. Filled out from reference TRBV18 and TRBJ2-2, the complete variable domain reads NAGVMQNPRHLVRRRGQEARLRCSPMKGHSHVYWYRQLPEEGLKFMVYLQKENIIDESGMPKERFSAEFPKEGPSILRIQQVVRGDSAAYFCASASGQVNTGELFFGEGSRLTVL.

The J gene is TRBJ2-3, the V gene TRBV4-2; a weak D match, TRBD2 (5 bases). The CDR3 consists of 14 residues. Germline loops: CDR1 LGHNA, CDR2 YNFKEQ. Between the trimmed V and J ends, which lost 1 base and 2 bases, there was a span of 7 bases. The CDR3 spells CASSQVGVTDTQYF. In DNA form, the CDR3 reads TGTGCCAGCAGCCAAGTCGGGGTCACAGATACGCAGTATTTT.

The chain has TRBV13 and TRBJ2-3; tentatively, D is TRBD2 (6 bases). V was cut by 4 bases and J by 2 bases, with 10 bases left in between. The CDR3 spans 14 residues. Germline lookup yields CDR1 PRHDT and CDR2 FYEKMQ (reference sequence). CDR3 sequence: CASSSGTVTDTQYF. Written as DNA, the CDR3 is TGTGCCAGCAGCTCCGGGACTGTCACAGATACGCAGTATTTT. Filled out from reference TRBV13 and TRBJ2-3, the complete variable domain reads AAGVIQSPRHLIKEKRETATLKCYPIPRHDTVYWYQQGPGQDPQFLISFYEKMQSDKGSIPDRFSAQQFSDYHSELNMSSLELGDSALYFCASSSGTVTDTQYFGPGTRLTVL.

The CDR3 protein is CASSSGDRQNYGYTF. The CDR3 DNA follows: TGCGCCAGCAGCTCGGGGGACAGGCAAAACTATGGCTACACCTTC. The rearrangement uses TRBV5-1 and TRBJ1-2; 8 bases align to TRBD1. CDR1 and CDR2 (germline): SGHRS, YFSETQ. V dropped 3 bases and J dropped 2; count of bases not matched to a gene: 6. The length of the CDR3 is 15 residues.

The V gene is TRBV11-2, the J gene TRBJ1-5; perhaps TRBD1 as D (5 bases). Trimming took off 0 bases at V and 0 bases at J, with 18 bases between the two ends. The CDR3 length is 19 residues. The germline V gene encodes CDR1 SGHAT and CDR2 FQNNGV. In DNA form, the CDR3 reads TGTGCCAGCAGCTTAGAGGGCAGGGAGGCCCTATATAGCAATCAGCCCCAGCATTTT. Its protein is CASSLEGREALYSNQPQHF.

The chain recombines TRBV2 with TRBJ1-5, with 9 bases lining up with TRBD1. CDR1 is SNHLY, CDR2 FYNNEI, per germline. This CDR3 has 14 amino acids. Trimming removed 6 bases from V and 5 bases from J; junction bases left unmatched: 5. In DNA form, the CDR3 reads TGTGCCAGCAGCCCTGACAGGGGGTATCAGCCCCAGCATTTT. Its protein product is CASSPDRGYQPQHF. Together with reference TRBV2 and TRBJ1-5, the CDR3 gives the full variable domain: EPEVTQTPSHQVTQMGQEVILRCVPISNHLYFYWYRQILGQKVEFLVSFYNNEISEKSEIFDDQFSVERPDGSNFTLKIRSTKLEDSAMYFCASSPDRGYQPQHFGDGTRLSIL.

V is TRBV19 and J is TRBJ2-3; 9 bases map to TRBD2. The CDR3 contains 19 residues. Germline V CDR1 and CDR2: LNHDA, SQIVND (reference sequence). J gave up 5 bases and V 6 bases, and 21 bases lay outside the gene matches. The CDR3 DNA reads as TGTGCCAGTAGCGACATTACCTTGGGACTAGCCGATGGGGGAGATACGCAGTATTTT. Translation: CASSDITLGLADGGDTQYF. The complete variable domain, with remaining parts taken from reference TRBV19 and TRBJ2-3, reads DGGITQSPKYLFRKEGQNVTLSCEQNLNHDAMYWYRQDPGQGLRLIYYSQIVNDFQKGDIAEGYSVSREKKESFPLTVTSAQKNPTAFYLCASSDITLGLADGGDTQYFGPGTRLTVL.